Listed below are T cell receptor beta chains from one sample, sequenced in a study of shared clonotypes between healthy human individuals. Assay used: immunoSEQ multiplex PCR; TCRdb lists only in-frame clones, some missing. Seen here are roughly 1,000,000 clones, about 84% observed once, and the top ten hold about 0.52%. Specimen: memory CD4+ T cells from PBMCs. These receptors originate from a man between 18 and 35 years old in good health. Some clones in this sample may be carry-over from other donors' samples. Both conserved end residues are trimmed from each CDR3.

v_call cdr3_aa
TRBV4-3 ASSRDLDGYGYT
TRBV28 ASSSPSPILAPYEQY
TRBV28 ASSSGGSTDTQY
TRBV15 ATSRDYRLAGKNTDTQY
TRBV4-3 ASSQAWSSQETQY
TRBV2 ASSEGTSIYGYT
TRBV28 ASSETSGSPNEQF
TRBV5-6 ASSFDRATGELF
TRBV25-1 ASSDPTGTNTEAF
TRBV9 ASSVKGSLNYGYT
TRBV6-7 ASTPPGDRGPHSTNEKLF
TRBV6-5 ASRPAQGLSTEAF
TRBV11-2 ASSSRGRVPTYEQY
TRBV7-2 ASSQAGTGSYEQY
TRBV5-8 ASSLLGARVREQY
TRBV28 ASSLRPGQGELTNEKLF
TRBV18 ASSPPGQGAQEQY
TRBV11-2 ASSLDWGAGANVLT
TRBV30 AWQHEKLF
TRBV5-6 ASSPGRHRDNYGYT
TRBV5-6 ASSLAGGAGAQY
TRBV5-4 ASSGDVGAKNYEQY
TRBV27 ASSLAIPGQGGINEKLF
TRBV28 ASHQGGDEKLF